This T cell receptor (beta chain) was sequenced during a study of shared clonotypes between healthy human individuals. The table came from immunoSEQ multiplex PCR; TCRdb's copy has only in-frame clones and leaves some out. Here the sample spans 650,000 to 800,000 clones, roughly 72% being singletons. CDR3 length: 13 residues. V was pared by 3 bases and J by 3 bases, with 8 bases between. Per germline, CDR1 MNHNS and CDR2 SASEGT. The sequence was obtained from a woman aged 25 to 45 in good health. Source material: memory CD4+ T cells sorted from blood. Documented subset: CD45RA-negative fraction. The chain recombines TRBV6-1 with TRBJ1-2; possibly TRBD1 for D (5 bases). The chain's CDR3 is CASSEGPYYGYTF. DNA for the CDR3: TGTGCCAGCAGTGAGGGGCCCTACTATGGCTACACCTTC.